Sequencing of this TCR beta chain was carried out in a study of T cell repertoires in cytomegalovirus infection. Study-wide results and limits: Carriers of CMV plus the relevant HLA were identified by cumulative public TCR beta family frequency.

This clonotype was picked up many times. Its antigen is undetermined. TCRdb fed the reads into MiXCR, producing one record per CDR3 protein. Found here are about 110,000 distinct CDR3 sequences, about 9.5% of them singletons; the top ten hold roughly 31%. Looked up from germline, CDR1 is KGHDR and CDR2 is SFDVKD. The CDR3 length is 13 residues. V was shortened by 6 bases and J by 6 bases, with 14 bases between the two germline ends. The sample comprised PBMCs, sequenced either directly or after in vitro stimulation (not recorded which). This clonotype was obtained from a human donor in good health (CMV status not recorded). Some clones in this sample may be carry-over from other donors' samples. The chain has TRBV24-1 and TRBJ2-7; D possibly corresponds to TRBD1 (6 bases). The CDR3 loop reads CATSRDRRGEQYF. CDR3 bases: TGTGCCACCAGTAGAGACAGGAGAGGCGAGCAGTACTTC.